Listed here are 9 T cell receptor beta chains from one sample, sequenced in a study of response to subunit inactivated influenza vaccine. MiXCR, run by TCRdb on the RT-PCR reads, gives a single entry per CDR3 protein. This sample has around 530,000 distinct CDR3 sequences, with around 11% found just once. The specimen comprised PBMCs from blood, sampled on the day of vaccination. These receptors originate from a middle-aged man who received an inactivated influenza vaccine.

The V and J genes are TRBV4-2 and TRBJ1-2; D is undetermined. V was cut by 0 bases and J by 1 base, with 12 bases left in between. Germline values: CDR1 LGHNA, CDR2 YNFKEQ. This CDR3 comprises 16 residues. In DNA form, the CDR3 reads TGTGCCAGCAGCCAAGAGGCCTATCAGAATAACTATGGCTACACCTTC. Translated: CASSQEAYQNNYGYTF.

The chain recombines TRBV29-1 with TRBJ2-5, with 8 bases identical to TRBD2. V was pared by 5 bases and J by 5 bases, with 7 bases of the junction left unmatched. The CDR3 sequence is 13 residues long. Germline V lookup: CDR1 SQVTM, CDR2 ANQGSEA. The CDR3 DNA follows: TGCAGCGTTAATCGGGGGGGCCGGGAGACCCAGTACTTC. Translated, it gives CSVNRGGRETQYF.

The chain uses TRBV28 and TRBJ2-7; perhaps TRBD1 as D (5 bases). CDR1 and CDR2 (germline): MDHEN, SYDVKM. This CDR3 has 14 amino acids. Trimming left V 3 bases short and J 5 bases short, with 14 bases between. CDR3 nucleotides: TGTGCCAGCAGTTTTTCCGGACAAAAGGACGAGCAGTACTTC. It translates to CASSFSGQKDEQYF.

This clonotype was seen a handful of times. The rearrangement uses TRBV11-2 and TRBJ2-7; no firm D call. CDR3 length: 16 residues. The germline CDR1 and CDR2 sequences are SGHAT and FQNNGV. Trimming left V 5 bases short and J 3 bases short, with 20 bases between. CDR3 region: CASSPTPGFINYEQYF. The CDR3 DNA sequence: TGTGCCAGCAGCCCCACCCCAGGATTCATTAACTACGAGCAGTACTTC.

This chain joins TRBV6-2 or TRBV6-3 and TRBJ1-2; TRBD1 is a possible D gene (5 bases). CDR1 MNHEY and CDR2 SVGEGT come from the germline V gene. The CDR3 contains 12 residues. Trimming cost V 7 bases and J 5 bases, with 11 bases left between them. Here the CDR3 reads CASTSGPYGYTF. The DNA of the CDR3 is TGTGCCAGCACCTCGGGGCCGTATGGCTACACCTTC.

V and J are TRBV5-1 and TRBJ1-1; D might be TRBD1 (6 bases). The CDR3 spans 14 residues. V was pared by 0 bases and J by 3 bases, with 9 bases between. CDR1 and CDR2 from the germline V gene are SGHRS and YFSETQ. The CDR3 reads CASSLDGGYTEAFF. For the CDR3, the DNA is TGCGCCAGCAGCTTGGATGGGGGCTACACTGAAGCTTTCTTT. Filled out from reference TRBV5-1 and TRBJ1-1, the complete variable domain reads KAGVTQTPRYLIKTRGQQVTLSCSPISGHRSVSWYQQTPGQGLQFLFEYFSETQRNKGNFPGRFSGRQFSNSRSEMNVSTLELGDSALYLCASSLDGGYTEAFFGQGTRLTVV.

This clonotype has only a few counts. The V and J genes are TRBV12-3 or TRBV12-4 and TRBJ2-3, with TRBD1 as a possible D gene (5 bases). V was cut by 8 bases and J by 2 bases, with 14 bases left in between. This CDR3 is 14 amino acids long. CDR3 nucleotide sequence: TGTGCCAGCCGAGCAGGGCCACACACAGATACGCAGTATTTT. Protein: CASRAGPHTDTQYF.

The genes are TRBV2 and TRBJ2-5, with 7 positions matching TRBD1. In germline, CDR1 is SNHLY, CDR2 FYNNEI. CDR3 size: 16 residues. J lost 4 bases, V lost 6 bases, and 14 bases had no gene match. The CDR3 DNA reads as TGTGCCAGCAGGTCTCCAGGGGGTGGTTCGGCAGAGACCCAGTACTTC. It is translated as CASRSPGGGSAETQYF.

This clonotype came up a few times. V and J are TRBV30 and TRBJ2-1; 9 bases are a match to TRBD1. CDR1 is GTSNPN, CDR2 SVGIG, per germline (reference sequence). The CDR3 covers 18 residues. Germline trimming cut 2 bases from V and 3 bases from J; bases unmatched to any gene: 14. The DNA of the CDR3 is TGTGCCTGGAGTTTCACTACCCCCAGACAGGGGGACTACAATGAGCAGTTCTTC. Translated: CAWSFTTPRQGDYNEQFF.